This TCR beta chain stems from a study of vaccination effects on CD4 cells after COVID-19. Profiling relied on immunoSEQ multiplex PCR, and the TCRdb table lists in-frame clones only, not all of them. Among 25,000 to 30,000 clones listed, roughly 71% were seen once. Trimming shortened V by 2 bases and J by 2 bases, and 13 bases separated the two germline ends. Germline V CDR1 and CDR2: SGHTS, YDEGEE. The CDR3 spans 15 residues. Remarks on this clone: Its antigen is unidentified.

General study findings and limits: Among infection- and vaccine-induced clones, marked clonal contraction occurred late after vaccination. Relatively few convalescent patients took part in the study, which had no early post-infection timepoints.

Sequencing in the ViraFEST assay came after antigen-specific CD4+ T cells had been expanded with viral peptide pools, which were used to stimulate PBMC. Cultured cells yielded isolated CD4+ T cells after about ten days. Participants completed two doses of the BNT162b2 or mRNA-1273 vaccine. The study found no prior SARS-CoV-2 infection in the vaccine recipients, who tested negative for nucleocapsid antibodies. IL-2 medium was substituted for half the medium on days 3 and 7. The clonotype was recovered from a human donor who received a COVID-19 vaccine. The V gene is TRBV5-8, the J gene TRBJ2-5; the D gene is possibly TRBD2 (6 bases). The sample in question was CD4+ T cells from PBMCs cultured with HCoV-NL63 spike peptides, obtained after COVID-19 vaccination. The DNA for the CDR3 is TGTGCCAGCAGCTTTGGCCGGGGGATGCAAGAGACCCAGTACTTC. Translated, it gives CASSFGRGMQETQYF. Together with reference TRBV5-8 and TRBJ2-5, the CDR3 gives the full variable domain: EAGVTQSPTHLIKTRGQQATLRCSPISGHTSVYWYQQALGLGLQFLLWYDEGEERNRGNFPPRFSGRQFPNYSSELNVNALELEDSALYLCASSFGRGMQETQYFGPGTRLLVL.